The entry below gives a single T cell receptor beta chain sequence along with its context. Its matching antigen is unknown. The sample comes from a study of shared clonotypes between healthy human individuals. Notes on the study in general: Sampling included only blood; tissue repertoires likely differ. Generation of non-shared clonotypes was less probable than generation of clonotypes shared by all four donors.

The repertoire was sequenced with immunoSEQ multiplex PCR; TCRdb's copy has only in-frame clones and lacks some. The sample comprises some 2,000,000 clones, approximately 95% of which are singletons, and 0.13% rests with the top ten. The sequence derives from a young man in good health. The specimen sequenced was naive CD4+ T cells sorted from blood. Indicated subset: CD45RA+ positively selected.

CDR3 sequence (DNA): TGTGCCAGCAGCCGCGAAAGGACACCTTTAAACATTCAGTACTTC. Residues: CASSRERTPLNIQYF. This chain connects TRBV6-5 to TRBJ2-4; D might be TRBD1 (5 bases). This CDR3 spans 15 amino acids. Germline V gives CDR1 MNHEY, CDR2 SVGAGI. The V and J ends lost 6 bases and 6 bases respectively, with 18 bases between them.